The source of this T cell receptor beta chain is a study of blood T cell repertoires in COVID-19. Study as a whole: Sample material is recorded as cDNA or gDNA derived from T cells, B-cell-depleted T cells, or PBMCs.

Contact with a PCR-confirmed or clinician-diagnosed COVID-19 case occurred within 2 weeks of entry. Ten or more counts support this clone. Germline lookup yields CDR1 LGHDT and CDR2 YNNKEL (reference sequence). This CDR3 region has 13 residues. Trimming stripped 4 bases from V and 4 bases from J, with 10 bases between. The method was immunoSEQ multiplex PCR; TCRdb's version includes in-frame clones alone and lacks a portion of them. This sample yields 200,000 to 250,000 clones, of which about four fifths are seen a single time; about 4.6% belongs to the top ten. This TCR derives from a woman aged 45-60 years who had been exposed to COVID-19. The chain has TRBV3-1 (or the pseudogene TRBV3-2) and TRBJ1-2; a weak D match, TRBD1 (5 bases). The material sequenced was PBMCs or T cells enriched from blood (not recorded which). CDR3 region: CASSPRGGYGYTF. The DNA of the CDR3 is TGTGCCAGCAGCCCCCGCGGGGGCTATGGCTACACCTTC.